One sample yielded the 18 T cell receptor beta chains listed below, sequenced in a study of breast tumors, draining lymph nodes, adjacent tissues. In TCRdb, the multiplex PCR reads were re-called with MiXCR into one record per CDR3 protein. The table lists some 120,000 distinct CDR3 sequences, just under 20% of them singletons, with 3% to 4% in the top ten. Samples came from axillary lymph nodes draining the breast cancer. Sequenced input: axillary lymph node tissue. These receptors were obtained from a female donor with breast cancer. Some clones in this sample may be carry-over from other donors' samples.

This clonotype has a count of ten or more. The DNA for the CDR3 is TGCAGCACAGAGGGGGGGAGTTTCAATGAGCAGTTCTTC. Translating it yields CSTEGGSFNEQFF. V usage is TRBV20-1 and J usage is TRBJ2-1; tentatively, D is TRBD2 (7 bases). Germline CDR1 reads DFQATT; CDR2 reads SNEGSKA (reference sequence). There are 13 residues in the CDR3.

A remark on this clonotype: A read error may be the cause here, since a much bigger clone is one base away. The rearrangement joins TRBV7-3 to TRBJ2-3; unclear D gene. The germline gives CDR1 SGHTA, CDR2 FQGTGA. V was trimmed by 8 bases and J by 2 bases, leaving 11 bases between them. The CDR3 is made up of 13 amino acids. DNA of the CDR3: TGTGCCAGCGGCCCCCCGTCCACAGATACGCAGTATTTT. This translates into CASGPPSTDTQYF.

This clonotype was seen at least ten times. The rearrangement links TRBV5-1 to TRBJ2-2; 8 bases map to TRBD1. The CDR3 length is 14 residues. Germline CDR1 reads SGHRS; CDR2 reads YFSETQ. J gave up 3 bases and V 5 bases, and 3 bases lay outside the gene matches. The CDR3 bases are TGCGCCAGCAGACTGACAGGGGACACCGGGGAGCTGTTTTTT. As protein: CASRLTGDTGELFF.

This chain joins TRBV5-4 and TRBJ2-2; 7 nucleotides agree with TRBD1. CDR1 and CDR2 (germline): SGHNT, YYREEE (reference sequence). Losses at the gene ends were 5 bases for V and 6 bases for J; bases not matched to a gene: 7. This CDR3 contains 14 residues. In nucleotides, the CDR3 is TGTGCCAGCAGACCAGACAGGGACGCCGGGGAGCTGTTTTTT. Protein sequence: CASRPDRDAGELFF.

Details on this clonotype: A much larger clone differs from this one at a single base, so this may be a read error. This rearrangement joins TRBV15 to TRBJ2-4, with a weak D call TRBD2 (5 bases). Trimming stripped 0 bases from V and 15 bases from J, with 18 bases between. This CDR3 is built from 14 residues. Germline V gene lookup returns CDR1 LNHNV and CDR2 YYDKDF (reference sequence). CDR3 in amino acids: CATSRDSASPPPYF. The CDR3 region has the DNA TGTGCCACCAGCAGAGATTCGGCTAGCCCACCCCCGTACTTC.

This clonotype was counted between two and nine times. Just one base apart from a much larger clone, this may be a read error. The CDR3 DNA follows: TGCAGTGCCACCGCACCTCTCCAACTAGCGGGGACCTACAATGAGCAGTTCTTC. Translation: CSATAPLQLAGTYNEQFF. The chain recombines TRBV20-1 with TRBJ2-1; 10 bases fit TRBD2. The CDR3 loop spans 18 amino acids. V dropped 6 bases and J dropped 2; count of bases not matched to a gene: 16. Germline V lookup: CDR1 DFQATT, CDR2 SNEGSKA (reference sequence).

Turning to this clonotype: A read error is possible here, since a much larger clone lies one base away. The rearrangement links TRBV4-2 to TRBJ2-5, with a tentative D call TRBD2 (5 bases). Germline assignment: CDR1 LGHNA and CDR2 YNFKEQ. The CDR3 loop spans 15 amino acids. This CDR3 reads CASSQDGRLGETRYF. The CDR3 bases are TGTGCCAGCAGCCAAGATGGTCGGCTGGGAGAGACCCGGTACTTC.

This clonotype was counted a few times. The chain combines TRBV20-1 with TRBJ1-3; no firm D call. The ends were cut back, 5 bases at V and 2 bases at J, with 13 bases in the middle. This CDR3 region has 14 residues. The germline V gene has CDR1 DFQATT and CDR2 SNEGSKA (reference sequence). CDR3 nucleotides: TGCAGTGCTGACGTTGGGAAGGCTGGAAACACCATATATTTT. It translates to CSADVGKAGNTIYF.

At least ten counts were recorded for this clonotype. This chain connects TRBV30 to TRBJ2-1; maybe TRBD2 (6 bases). Per the germline V gene, CDR1 is GTSNPN and CDR2 is SVGIG (reference sequence). The CDR3 has 12 amino acids. The ends were cut back, 0 bases at V and 7 bases at J, with 7 bases in the middle. The CDR3 reads CAWSVRGNEQFF. CDR3 nucleotide sequence: TGTGCCTGGAGTGTACGGGGGAATGAGCAGTTCTTC. Combining the CDR3 with reference TRBV30 and TRBJ2-1 gives the whole variable domain SQTIHQWPATLVQPVGSPLSLECTVEGTSNPNLYWYRQAAGRGLQLLFYSVGIGQISSEVPQNLSASRPQDRQFILSSKKLLLSDSGFYLCAWSVRGNEQFFGPGTRLTVL.

This clonotype was picked up many times. The V call is TRBV20-1, the J call TRBJ2-3; 8 nucleotides align to TRBD2. This CDR3 is built from 16 residues. CDR1 is DFQATT and CDR2 is SNEGSKA in the germline V gene (reference sequence). J lost 8 bases, V lost 4 bases, and 17 bases had no gene match. The CDR3 is CSATWLAGGPLGTQYF. CDR3 coding DNA: TGCAGTGCTACATGGCTGGCGGGGGGCCCCCTGGGTACGCAGTATTTT.

This clonotype was seen at least ten times. This chain connects TRBV19 to TRBJ2-3; weak D call: TRBD1 (5 bases). Germline V lookup: CDR1 LNHDA, CDR2 SQIVND (reference sequence). V lost 5 bases and J lost 0, with 15 bases in between. The CDR3 loop spans 16 amino acids. In nucleotides, the CDR3 is TGTGCCAGTAGTGACAGACCCAGACCTAGCACAGATACGCAGTATTTT. This gives the protein CASSDRPRPSTDTQYF. Based on the CDR3 plus reference TRBV19 and TRBJ2-3, the full variable domain is DGGITQSPKYLFRKEGQNVTLSCEQNLNHDAMYWYRQDPGQGLRLIYYSQIVNDFQKGDIAEGYSVSREKKESFPLTVTSAQKNPTAFYLCASSDRPRPSTDTQYFGPGTRLTVL.

This clonotype was seen ten or more times. The chain carries TRBV29-1 and TRBJ2-1; 9 bases match TRBD2. The CDR3 has 13 residues. The trim removed 4 bases at V and 5 bases at J, leaving 3 bases unmatched. Germline values: CDR1 SQVTM, CDR2 ANQGSEA. Here the CDR3 reads CSVGLAGNNEQFF. DNA for the CDR3: TGCAGCGTTGGGCTAGCGGGAAACAATGAGCAGTTCTTC.

This clonotype was recorded many times. This rearrangement joins TRBV20-1 to TRBJ2-7; D might be TRBD1 (6 bases). Germline values: CDR1 DFQATT, CDR2 SNEGSKA (reference sequence). The CDR3 is made up of 14 amino acids. V lost 3 bases to trimming and J lost 0 bases, with 12 bases between them. The CDR3 DNA reads TGCAGTGCTAGTAACCGGGACATCTCCTACGAGCAGTACTTC. Protein: CSASNRDISYEQYF.

This clonotype was counted many times. The chain combines TRBV20-1 with TRBJ2-1, with no clear D. V was trimmed by 5 bases and J by 11 bases, leaving 10 bases between them. There are 10 residues in the CDR3. Per germline, CDR1 DFQATT and CDR2 SNEGSKA (reference sequence). The CDR3 is CSAPLGKQFF. The CDR3, as DNA: TGCAGTGCTCCCCTGGGGAAGCAGTTCTTC.

Concerning this clonotype: With a much larger clone just one base away, this may be a read error. The gene calls are TRBV7-9 and TRBJ1-4; no reliable D call. Germline V gene data show CDR1 as SEHNR and CDR2 as FQNEAQ (reference sequence). V lost 3 bases to trimming and J lost 8 bases, with 10 bases between them. The CDR3 contains 13 residues. The CDR3 sequence: CASSLDQTEKLFF. As DNA, the CDR3 is TGTGCCAGCAGCTTGGATCAGACAGAAAAACTGTTTTTT.

This clonotype has a count of ten or more. The genes are TRBV20-1 and TRBJ2-4; the D gene could be TRBD1 or TRBD2 (6 bases each). Germline-derived CDR1 and CDR2 are DFQATT and SNEGSKA (reference sequence). Trimming stripped 3 bases from V and 2 bases from J, with 14 bases between. The CDR3 has 15 residues. CDR3 nucleotides: TGCAGTGCTAGCCTCCGAGGGGGGTCCAAAAACATTCAGTACTTC. It encodes CSASLRGGSKNIQYF.

At least ten counts were recorded for this clonotype. The genes are TRBV29-1 and TRBJ2-2; no reliable D call. This CDR3 is 15 amino acids long. Germline values: CDR1 SQVTM, CDR2 ANQGSEA. Between the trimmed V and J ends, which lost 8 bases and 5 bases, there was a span of 21 bases. This CDR3 is CSFRPAATSTGELFF. In nucleotides, the CDR3 is TGCAGCTTTAGGCCGGCGGCTACTTCAACCGGGGAGCTGTTTTTT.

This clonotype was counted once. The chain has TRBV20-1 and TRBJ2-7; a weak D match, TRBD2 (6 bases). The V gene lost 0 bases and the J gene lost 0 bases, with 12 bases spanning the gap. The CDR3 totals 15 residues. CDR1 is DFQATT and CDR2 is SNEGSKA in the germline V gene (reference sequence). CDR3 DNA sequence: TGCAGTGCTAGAGAAGGCGGGATGAGCTCCTACGAGCAGTACTTC. Its protein product is CSAREGGMSSYEQYF.